A selection of T cell receptor beta chains follows, all from one sample in a study of siplizumab effects on memory and regulatory T cells. TCRdb keeps only in-frame clones here, not all; method: immunoSEQ multiplex PCR. The table has around 87,000 clones, approximately 90% seen once. The source material was CD4+ T cells sorted from blood. All receptors come from a human donor in good health. Both conserved end residues are part of each CDR3. D genes are given only for firm matches. Clone size is shown for a subset of rows, as once, few, many or a class of expanded clone.

>NA|15|TRBV6-6|NA|TRBJ1-6
TGTGCCAGCAGGCATGGGACTCCCGATAATTCACCCCTCCACTTT
CASRHGTPDNSPLHF
>TRBD1|14|TRBV5-1|NA|TRBJ1-2
TGCGCCAGCAGCTCTGGGACAGGGGGCGTTGGCTACACCTTC
CASSSGTGGVGYTF
>NA|11|TRBV4-1|NA|TRBJ1-1
TGCGCCAGCAGCCGGGGAGTTGGAGTAATCTTT
CASSRGVGVIF
>TRBD1|14|TRBV19|NA|TRBJ2-1
TGTGCCAGTAGGAGACAGGGGGCTTCCAATGAGCAGTTCTTC
CASRRQGASNEQFF
>NA|15|TRBV27|NA|TRBJ2-7
TGTGCCAGCAGGAGAGACAGGCGAAATTCCTACGAGCAGTACTTC
CASRRDRRNSYEQYF
>NA|15|TRBV10-3|once|TRBJ2-7
TGTGCCATCAGTGAGTTCCGGGACAACCCATACGAGCAGTACTTC
CAISEFRDNPYEQYF
>TRBD1|16|TRBV11-2|once|TRBJ1-2
TGTGCCAGCAGCTTAGTAGGCGGACAGGGGGCGGGAGGCTACACCTTC
CASSLVGGQGAGGYTF
>NA|14|TRBV19|once|TRBJ1-6
TGTGCCAGTAGTGGGGAACAGACTAATTCACCCCTCCACTTT
CASSGEQTNSPLHF
>NA|15|TRBV2|NA|TRBJ2-5
TGTGCCAGCAGTGAACTTCGATCGGGACCAGAGACCCAGTACTTC
CASSELRSGPETQYF
>TRBD1|14|TRBV7-9|NA|TRBJ1-2
TGTGCCAGCAGCTTTAGACAGGGGGCTCATGGCTACACCTTC
CASSFRQGAHGYTF
>TRBD1|14|TRBV5-4|NA|TRBJ2-5
TGTGCCAGCAGCCGCGACAGGGGGTGGGAGACCCAGTACTTC
CASSRDRGWETQYF
>NA|12|TRBV23-1|NA|TRBJ2-7
TGCACCACCCCGGGTGGGAGCTACGAGCAGTACTTC
CTTPGGSYEQYF
>NA|16|TRBV21-1|few|TRBJ1-3
TGTGCCAGCAGCAAAGACACCCGTACTCTGGGAAACACCATATATTTT
CASSKDTRTLGNTIYF
>TRBD1|19|TRBV5-1|NA|TRBJ2-2
TGCGCCAGCAGCTCCACCGGGACAGGGGGCGGTAGGAACACCGGGGAGCTGTTTTTT
CASSSTGTGGGRNTGELFF
>NA|14|TRBV6-5|once|TRBJ2-7
TGTGCCAGCAGAGAAGACAACCCGGCCTACGAGCAGTACTTC
CASREDNPAYEQYF
>NA|13|TRBV6-1|once|TRBJ1-1
TGTGCCAGCCTGGGGGGGTGGGTAACTGAAGCTTTCTTT
CASLGGWVTEAFF
>TRBD1|13|TRBV4-2|NA|TRBJ2-3
TGTGCCACAACTACAGGGGGCAGGGATACGCAGTATTTT
CATTTGGRDTQYF
>NA|13|TRBV5-1|NA|TRBJ1-1
TGCGCCAGCAGCTTGGGGGGGCTTTCTGAAGCTTTCTTT
CASSLGGLSEAFF
>TRBD1|15|TRBV2|NA|TRBJ2-5
TGTGCCAGCAGTCGGGACAGGGGAAAGACGGAGACCCAGTACTTC
CASSRDRGKTETQYF
>NA|13|TRBV5-1|NA|TRBJ2-1
TGCGCCAGCAGCTTGTGGAGGGACAATGAGCAGTTCTTC
CASSLWRDNEQFF
>NA|14|TRBV7-2|NA|TRBJ2-7
TGTGCCAGCAGCTTGGTCTCCCAATCCGGCGAGCAGTACTTC
CASSLVSQSGEQYF
>NA|12|TRBV7-9|NA|TRBJ1-4
TGTGCCAGCAGCCGAGGGAATGAAAAACTGTTTTTT
CASSRGNEKLFF
>TRBD2|18|TRBV7-9|NA|TRBJ2-3
TGTGCCAGCAGCTTAGGGCTAGTCGGGGGGTCCCTCACAGATACGCAGTATTTT
CASSLGLVGGSLTDTQYF
>NA|15|TRBV18|NA|TRBJ2-4
TGTGCCAGCTCACCTGGGGGGCGAGCCAAAAACATTCAGTACTTC
CASSPGGRAKNIQYF
>NA|14|TRBV29-1|NA|TRBJ2-6
TGCAGCGTCGTCCTGAACTCTGGGGCCAACGTCCTGACTTTC
CSVVLNSGANVLTF
>NA|13|TRBV6-1|NA|TRBJ1-4
TGTGCCAGCGTGAGGGGAGAAGTAGAAAAACTGTTTTTT
CASVRGEVEKLFF
>TRBD2|18|TRBV10-3|NA|TRBJ2-3
TGTGCCATCAGTGACTCCCCGGGGACTAGCGGGAGACTGGATACGCAGTATTTT
CAISDSPGTSGRLDTQYF
>NA|15|TRBV13|NA|TRBJ1-2
TGTGCCAGCAGCTCCCTTCTAGCAGCGACCTATGGCTACACCTTC
CASSSLLAATYGYTF
>NA|14|TRBV4-3|NA|TRBJ2-7
TGCGCCAGCAGCCAAGACAGGGTGGGGTACGAGCAGTACTTC
CASSQDRVGYEQYF
>NA|14|TRBV28|NA|TRBJ2-1
TGTGCCAGCACCGAAGGAAGGTCCTACAATGAGCAGTTCTTC
CASTEGRSYNEQFF
>NA|15|TRBV30|NA|TRBJ1-5
TGTGCCTGGAGTAGACAGCCCGGGGGCAATCAGCCCCAGCATTTT
CAWSRQPGGNQPQHF
>TRBD1|13|TRBV2|NA|TRBJ1-3
TGTGCCAACCGACAGGGCTCAGGAAACACCATATATTTT
CANRQGSGNTIYF
>NA|16|TRBV7-2|NA|TRBJ2-3
TGTGCCAGCAGCCTCATCGGGCGGCGAATCACAGATACGCAGTATTTT
CASSLIGRRITDTQYF
>NA|16|TRBV28|NA|TRBJ2-2
TGTGCCAGCAGAACGTTCTGGCGGGGGAACACCGGGGAGCTGTTTTTT
CASRTFWRGNTGELFF
>TRBD1|14|TRBV19|NA|TRBJ1-5
TGTGCCAGTAGTAAAGGACAGGGCAATCAGCCCCAGCATTTT
CASSKGQGNQPQHF
>NA|15|TRBV30|NA|TRBJ1-3
TGTGCCTGGAGTGTGAGTCAGAACTCTGGAAACACCATATATTTT
CAWSVSQNSGNTIYF
>NA|14|TRBV5-1|NA|TRBJ1-5
TGCGCCAGCAGCTTGGGTGGGGGCAATCAGCCCCAGCATTTT
CASSLGGGNQPQHF
>NA|15|TRBV6-1|NA|TRBJ1-4
TGTGCCAGCAGCATAGACACCTCAACTAATGAAAAACTGTTTTTT
CASSIDTSTNEKLFF
>TRBD2|17|TRBV2|NA|TRBJ2-1
TGTGCCAGCACCCAGGACAGTCTTGGACTAGCGGGGAATGAGCAGTTCTTC
CASTQDSLGLAGNEQFF
>NA|16|TRBV4-3|NA|TRBJ2-2
TGCGCCAGCAGCCAGGAGATGGGGGGAGCCACCGGGGAGCTGTTTTTT
CASSQEMGGATGELFF
>TRBD2|12|TRBV5-4|NA|TRBJ2-7
TGTGCCAGCAGCTTTTCCGGGACTAGCGGGAGTTTC
CASSFSGTSGSF
>NA|16|TRBV6-5|NA|TRBJ1-2
TGTGCCAGCAGTTTGGGTGGTGGGGCTACGAACTATGGCTACACCTTC
CASSLGGGATNYGYTF
>TRBD1|16|TRBV28|NA|TRBJ1-5
TGTGCCAGCAGCCAGGGCGACAGGGGGCTATATCAGCCCCAGCATTTT
CASSQGDRGLYQPQHF
>TRBD2|16|TRBV5-4|NA|TRBJ2-3
TGTGCCAGCAGCCGCCAGGGACTAGCGGGGGCAGATACGCAGTATTTT
CASSRQGLAGADTQYF
>TRBD1|15|TRBV2|NA|TRBJ1-2
TGTGCCAGCAGTCCGGGACAGGGGGCTAACTATGGCTACACCTTC
CASSPGQGANYGYTF
>NA|15|TRBV5-1|few|TRBJ1-1
TGCGCCAGCAGCCTCGGGGACTTCATGAACACTGAAGCTTTCTTT
CASSLGDFMNTEAFF
>NA|15|TRBV11-3|NA|TRBJ1-3
TGTGCCAGCAGCCAACGGACAGATTCTGGAAACACCATATATTTT
CASSQRTDSGNTIYF
>NA|14|TRBV9|NA|TRBJ2-5
TGTGCCAGCAGCGTAGCTCCGGGGAAAGAGACCCAGTACTTC
CASSVAPGKETQYF
>NA|14|TRBV27|NA|TRBJ2-7
TGTGCCAGCAGTGCAAGGCCGGGCCCCTACGAGCAGTACTTC
CASSARPGPYEQYF
>NA|14|TRBV30|NA|TRBJ1-3
TGTGCCTGGAGGGACTCAGGGCCTGGAAACACCATATATTTT
CAWRDSGPGNTIYF